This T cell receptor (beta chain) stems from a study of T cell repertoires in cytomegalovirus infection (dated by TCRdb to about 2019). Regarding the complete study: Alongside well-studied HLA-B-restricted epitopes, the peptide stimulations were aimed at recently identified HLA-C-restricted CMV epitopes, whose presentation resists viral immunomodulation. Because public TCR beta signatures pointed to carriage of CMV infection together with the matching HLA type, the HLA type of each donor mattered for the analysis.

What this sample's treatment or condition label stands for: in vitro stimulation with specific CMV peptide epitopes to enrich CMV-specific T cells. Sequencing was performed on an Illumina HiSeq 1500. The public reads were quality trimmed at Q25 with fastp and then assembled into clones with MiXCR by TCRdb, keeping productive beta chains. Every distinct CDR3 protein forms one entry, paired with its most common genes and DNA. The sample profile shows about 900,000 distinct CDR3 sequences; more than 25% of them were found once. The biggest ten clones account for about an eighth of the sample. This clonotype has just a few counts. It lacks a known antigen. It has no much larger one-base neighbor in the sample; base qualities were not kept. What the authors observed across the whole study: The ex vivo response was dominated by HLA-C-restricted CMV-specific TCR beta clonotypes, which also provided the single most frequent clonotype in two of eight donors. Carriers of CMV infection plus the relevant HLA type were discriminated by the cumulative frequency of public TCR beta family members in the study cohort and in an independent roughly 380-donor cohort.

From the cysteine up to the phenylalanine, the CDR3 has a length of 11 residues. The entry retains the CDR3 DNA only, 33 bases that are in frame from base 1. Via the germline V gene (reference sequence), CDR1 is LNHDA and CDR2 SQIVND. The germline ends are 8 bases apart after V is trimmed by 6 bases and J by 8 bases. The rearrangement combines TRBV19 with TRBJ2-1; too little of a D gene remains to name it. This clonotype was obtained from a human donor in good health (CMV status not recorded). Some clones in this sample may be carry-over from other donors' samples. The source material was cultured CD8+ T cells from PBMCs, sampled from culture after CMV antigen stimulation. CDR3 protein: CASRGPDEQFF. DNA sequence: TGTGCCAGTAGAGGGCCCGATGAGCAGTTCTTC.